This TCR beta chain was recorded in a study of blood T cell repertoires in COVID-19. Study-level information: Researchers got acute and convalescent COVID-19 samples from the United States, Italy and Spain. Sample material is recorded as cDNA or gDNA derived from T cells, B-cell-depleted T cells, or PBMCs.

The CDR3 loop spans 17 amino acids. J gave up 8 bases and V 1 base, and 9 bases lay outside the gene matches. From germline, CDR1 is LGHNA and CDR2 YSLEER. As originally analysed: Quantification of nucleated cells was approximated via reference gene primer amplification. The repertoire was sequenced with immunoSEQ multiplex PCR; TCRdb's copy has only in-frame clones and lacks some. V and J calls plus clone size are reproduced from that table; the DNA served to infer D and trimming. Of some 52,000 clones in the sample, roughly 89% were seen once. This clonotype originated in a man in his sixties with active COVID-19. Specimen: peripheral blood. The chain employs TRBV4-3 and TRBJ2-1; 12 bases map to TRBD2. The CDR3 coding sequence is TGCGCCAGCAGCCAAGGCCCACTAGCGGGAGGACCGGATGAGCAGTTCTTC. Residues: CASSQGPLAGGPDEQFF.